The 28 T cell receptor beta chains in this list originate from one sample, sequenced in a study of identical twins. TCRdb re-called the 5' RACE reads through MiXCR, storing one row per CDR3 protein. The sample shows 250,000 to 350,000 distinct CDR3 sequences, more than 8% of them seen only once. These data also featured in a second study, about yellow fever vaccine responses in identical twins.

Material for sequencing was CD8+ T cells sorted from blood. Receptors were obtained from a woman aged 18-30 years in good health.

This clonotype was seen ten or more times. The J gene is TRBJ1-5, the V gene TRBV6-1; 7 nucleotides match TRBD1. Germline lookup yields CDR1 MNHNS and CDR2 SASEGT. The CDR3 extends over 14 amino acids. V gave up 6 bases and J gave up 0 bases; unmatched junction bases: 2. CDR3 protein: CASRHRGSNQPQHF. The CDR3 nucleotides are TGTGCCAGCAGGCACAGGGGTAGCAATCAGCCCCAGCATTTT.

This rearrangement joins TRBV20-1 to TRBJ1-2; D not certain. V was pared by 3 bases and J by 4 bases, with 12 bases between. Germline loops: CDR1 DFQATT, CDR2 SNEGSKA (reference sequence). This CDR3 is built from 13 residues. CDR3 amino acids: CSARGPTSYGYTF. For the CDR3, the DNA is TGCAGTGCTAGGGGCCCCACAAGCTATGGCTACACCTTC.

In its sample, this clonotype was seen many times. The chain is built from TRBV12-3 or TRBV12-4 and TRBJ1-1; D call uncertain. The ends were cut back, 1 base at V and 10 bases at J, with 10 bases in the middle. The CDR3 runs 12 residues. For the CDR3, the DNA is TGTGCCAGCAGTTTAGGACAACTCAGAGCTTTCTTT. Translation gives CASSLGQLRAFF.

This clonotype was observed a handful of times. The chain is built from TRBV28 and TRBJ2-2, with 10 bases matching TRBD2. Trimming removed 2 bases from V and 6 bases from J; junction bases left unmatched: 0. The CDR3 is 14 amino acids. Germline CDR1 is MDHEN and CDR2 is SYDVKM. The CDR3 region is CASSLLAGAGELFF. The CDR3 nucleotides read TGTGCCAGCAGTTTACTAGCGGGAGCCGGGGAGCTGTTTTTT.

The V and J genes are TRBV7-9 and TRBJ2-1, with 9 bases lining up with TRBD2. V was pared by 1 base and J by 8 bases, with 9 bases of the junction left unmatched. Germline V gene lookup returns CDR1 SEHNR and CDR2 FQNEAQ (reference sequence). The CDR3 has 16 residues. The CDR3 nucleotides read TGTGCCAGCAGCTTAGGGGTTAGCGGGAGTATACATGAGCAGTTCTTC. It translates to CASSLGVSGSIHEQFF.

This clonotype was observed a handful of times. The rearrangement uses TRBV6-1 and TRBJ2-1; 8 nucleotides align to TRBD2. CDR3 size: 16 residues. Germline V lookup: CDR1 MNHNS, CDR2 SASEGT. Trimming removed 6 bases from V and 3 bases from J; junction bases left unmatched: 10. The CDR3 protein is CASSQIGLALYNEQFF. CDR3 sequence (DNA): TGTGCCAGCAGCCAAATCGGACTAGCCCTCTACAATGAGCAGTTCTTC.

This clonotype was seen only a few times. The chain links TRBV29-1 to TRBJ2-1, with D possibly matching TRBD1 (7 bases). Trimming cost V 6 bases and J 8 bases, with 14 bases left between them. The length of the CDR3 is 12 residues. Germline values: CDR1 SQVTM, CDR2 ANQGSEA. The CDR3 sequence: CSVGQGGDEQFF. CDR3 nucleotide sequence: TGCAGCGTAGGGCAGGGGGGCGATGAGCAGTTCTTC.

This clonotype was observed at least ten times. V usage is TRBV9 and J usage is TRBJ2-3, with TRBD1 matching over 7 bases. The CDR3 spans 16 residues. Germline V gene sequence: CDR1 SGDLS, CDR2 YYNGEE. J gave up 2 bases and V 0 bases, and 6 bases lay outside the gene matches. The CDR3 region has the DNA TGTGCCAGCAGCGTAGCCGTCGGGACAGACACAGATACGCAGTATTTT. This translates into CASSVAVGTDTDTQYF.

With regard to this clonotype: This may arise from a read error, as a much more abundant clone is one base away. V usage is TRBV27 and J usage is TRBJ2-7; D possibly corresponds to TRBD1 (6 bases). CDR1 is MNHEY, CDR2 SMNVEV, per germline (reference sequence). V was shortened by 5 bases and J by 2 bases, with 10 bases between the two germline ends. The CDR3 is 13 amino acids. The CDR3 protein is CASSPGHPYEQYF. The CDR3 bases are TGTGCCAGCAGTCCGGGACATCCCTACGAGCAGTACTTC.

This clonotype occurred a few times. The chain carries TRBV23-1 and TRBJ1-2; D is possibly TRBD1 (5 bases). TRBV23-1 is recorded as an ORF, its role being uncertain. The V end lost 6 bases, the J end lost 2 bases, and 10 bases lay between the germline ends. The CDR3 covers 13 residues. CDR3: CASRRTWNYGYTF. The CDR3 nucleotides are TGCGCCAGCAGACGGACATGGAACTATGGCTACACCTTC.

This chain uses TRBV28 with TRBJ2-6; D gene unclear. V gave up 6 bases and J gave up 2 bases, with 14 bases separating them. There are 16 residues in the CDR3. Germline CDR1 is MDHEN and CDR2 is SYDVKM. CDR3 region: CASRSPMSTGANVLTF. The CDR3 region has the DNA TGTGCCAGCAGGAGCCCCATGAGTACTGGGGCCAACGTCCTGACTTTC.

This clonotype was seen ten or more times. V and J are TRBV29-1 and TRBJ2-7, with D possibly being TRBD2 (6 bases). The CDR3 has 13 amino acids. Trimming removed 3 bases from V and 0 bases from J, with 9 bases in between. Germline V gives CDR1 SQVTM, CDR2 ANQGSEA. The CDR3 DNA is TGCAGCGTTGACGGGGGAAGCTCCTACGAGCAGTACTTC. This codes for CSVDGGSSYEQYF.

There are many counts of this clonotype. CDR3 in amino acids: CASSDTDTQYF. For the CDR3, the DNA is TGTGCCAGCAGTGACACAGATACGCAGTATTTT. This sequence joins TRBV12-3 or TRBV12-4 and TRBJ2-3; the D is unclear. The V end lost 5 bases, the J end lost 2 bases, and 2 bases lay between the germline ends. This CDR3 spans 11 amino acids.

As for this clonotype: Just one base apart from a much larger clone, this may be a read error. This sequence joins TRBV27 and TRBJ2-6, with 8 positions matching TRBD2. Germline CDR1 reads MNHEY; CDR2 reads SMNVEV (reference sequence). V trimming: 3 bases; J trimming: 0 bases; junction bases outside the gene matches: 13. CDR3 size: 20 residues. The chain's CDR3 is CASSFFEGNGTSSGANVLTF. In nucleotides, the CDR3 is TGTGCCAGCAGTTTTTTTGAGGGGAATGGGACTAGCTCTGGGGCCAACGTCCTGACTTTC.

Many counts were recorded for this clonotype. The chain employs TRBV29-1 and TRBJ1-1; D uncertain. The CDR3 totals 11 residues. Germline assignment: CDR1 SQVTM and CDR2 ANQGSEA. V was shortened by 3 bases and J by 4 bases, with 6 bases between the two germline ends. The CDR3 region is CSVEGSTEAFF. CDR3 coding DNA: TGCAGCGTTGAGGGGTCCACTGAAGCTTTCTTT.

At least ten counts were recorded for this clonotype. J is TRBJ2-7 and V is TRBV10-2, with a tentative D call TRBD2 (6 bases). The CDR3 has 16 residues. V gave up 1 base and J gave up 5 bases, with 18 bases separating them. The germline V gene encodes CDR1 WSHSY and CDR2 SAAADI. The CDR3 loop is CASSEWRGEGVDEQYF. Here the CDR3 DNA reads TGCGCCAGCAGTGAGTGGCGGGGAGAGGGTGTAGACGAGCAGTACTTC.

This chain links TRBV9 with TRBJ1-3; 11 nucleotides match TRBD1. After removal of 3 bases from V and 0 bases from J, the junction contained 5 bases not matched to a gene. CDR1 and CDR2 from the germline V gene are SGDLS and YYNGEE. The CDR3 contains 17 residues. The CDR3 protein is CASSAGQGGASGNTIYF. CDR3 nucleotides: TGTGCCAGCAGCGCGGGACAGGGGGGAGCCTCTGGAAACACCATATATTTT.

V is TRBV3-1 and J is TRBJ2-7; D might be TRBD1 (6 bases). CDR1 and CDR2 from the germline V gene are LGHDT and YNNKEL (reference sequence). Trimming took off 0 bases at V and 6 bases at J, with 9 bases between the two ends. This CDR3 comprises 13 residues. The CDR3 DNA is TGTGCCAGCAGCCAAGACCTCAGGGGCGAGCAGTACTTC. This encodes CASSQDLRGEQYF.

The V and J genes are TRBV4-2 and TRBJ2-7; D possibly corresponds to TRBD1 (5 bases). V was shortened by 1 base and J by 2 bases, with 9 bases between the two germline ends. CDR3 length: 14 residues. Looked up from germline, CDR1 is LGHNA and CDR2 is YNFKEQ. CDR3 residues: CASSQGMGPYEQYF. The CDR3, as DNA: TGTGCCAGCAGCCAAGGAATGGGGCCCTACGAGCAGTACTTC.

This clonotype was counted at least ten times. The rearrangement joins TRBV6-2 or TRBV6-3 to TRBJ2-1; 10 bases are a match to TRBD1. The V and J ends lost 7 bases and 4 bases, in that order; junction bases with no gene match: 1. CDR3 length equals 13 residues. In germline, CDR1 is MNHEY, CDR2 SVGEGT. CDR3 nucleotide sequence: TGTGCCAGCATGGGACAGGGGTACAATGAGCAGTTCTTC. Translated, it gives CASMGQGYNEQFF.

A word on this clonotype: A much more abundant neighbour one base away suggests this may be a read error. The chain has TRBV5-1 and TRBJ2-3; D possibly uses TRBD1 or TRBD2 (5 bases each). The germline CDR1 and CDR2 sequences are SGHRS and YFSETQ. Trimming stripped 2 bases from V and 4 bases from J, with 11 bases between. The CDR3 is 14 residues long. The CDR3 sequence is CASSFDWDPDTQYF. DNA for the CDR3: TGCGCCAGCAGCTTCGACTGGGACCCAGATACGCAGTATTTT.

This clonotype was seen a few times. The chain is built from TRBV4-3 and TRBJ2-7; possible D gene TRBD2, 5 bases. V dropped 0 bases and J dropped 4 bases, with 19 bases sitting between them. This CDR3 is built from 17 residues. Germline V lookup: CDR1 LGHNA, CDR2 YSLEER. The DNA of the CDR3 is TGCGCCAGCAGCCAAGACGGGCCCCCAGAAGGGAGTTACGAGCAGTACTTC. Translation: CASSQDGPPEGSYEQYF.

The chain links TRBV4-3 to TRBJ2-7, with D tentatively TRBD2 (5 bases). This CDR3 spans 15 amino acids. Germline V CDR1 and CDR2: LGHNA, YSLEER. Between the trimmed V and J ends, which lost 4 bases and 2 bases, there was a span of 15 bases. In DNA form, the CDR3 reads TGCGCCAGCAGCCCGAGGGTGGACTGGGCCTACGAGCAGTACTTC. Its translation is CASSPRVDWAYEQYF.

This clonotype showed up just a few times. The genes are TRBV6-2 or TRBV6-3 and TRBJ2-1, with 12 bases that match TRBD2. V was clipped by 0 bases and J by 6 bases; unmatched bases: 15. Germline-derived CDR1 and CDR2 are MNHEY and SVGEGT. The CDR3 runs 20 residues. The CDR3 here is CASSYSTGGWTSGALNEQFF. DNA of the CDR3: TGTGCCAGCAGTTACTCAACGGGGGGATGGACTAGCGGGGCCCTCAATGAGCAGTTCTTC.

This clonotype came up many times. The chain uses TRBV12-3 or TRBV12-4 and TRBJ2-3; 7 nucleotides match TRBD2. The CDR3 runs 14 residues. J lost 3 bases, V lost 3 bases, and 3 bases had no gene match. The CDR3 coding sequence is TGTGCCAGCAGTTTCGGGGGGTGGACAGATACGCAGTATTTT. It yields the protein CASSFGGWTDTQYF.

This clonotype was counted only a few times. The rearrangement joins TRBV19 to TRBJ2-7, with a tentative D call TRBD1 (5 bases). Germline loops: CDR1 LNHDA, CDR2 SQIVND (reference sequence). Trimming stripped 7 bases from V and 2 bases from J, with 15 bases between. The CDR3 has 14 amino acids. CDR3 DNA: TGTGCCAGTACTCCCGGACATCGGCCCTACGAGCAGTACTTC. It specifies CASTPGHRPYEQYF.

This clonotype was seen only a few times. DNA for the CDR3: TGTGCCACCACTGACAGGGGTCTTCCCTTGGATGAGCAGTTCTTC. This codes for CATTDRGLPLDEQFF. The chain combines TRBV19 with TRBJ2-1; 8 bases are shared with TRBD1. With 10 bases clipped from V and 8 bases from J, the junction kept 16 bases outside the gene matches. This CDR3 is built from 15 residues. The germline CDR1 and CDR2 sequences are LNHDA and SQIVND (reference sequence).

In this sample, this clonotype turned up many times. The rearrangement links TRBV29-1 to TRBJ2-1; no firm D call. CDR1 is SQVTM and CDR2 is ANQGSEA in the germline V gene. V was shortened by 3 bases and J by 0 bases, with 9 bases between the two germline ends. The CDR3 contains 14 residues. This chain's CDR3 is CSVEWQDSYNEQFF. The CDR3 bases are TGCAGCGTTGAGTGGCAGGACTCCTACAATGAGCAGTTCTTC.